The 13 T cell receptor beta chains below were found in one sample sequenced in a study of shared T cell receptors in the human thymus. Data came from immunoSEQ multiplex PCR; TCRdb stores just in-frame clones and leaves some out. The sample lists about 380,000 clones; over 90% were seen once. Material: thymocytes. The receptors stem from a human donor.

V is TRBV7-2 and J is TRBJ2-1, with D possibly being TRBD1 or TRBD2 (5 bases each). The CDR3 sequence is 15 residues long. Looked up from germline, CDR1 is SGHTA and CDR2 is FQGNSA. Trimming removed 5 bases from V and 8 bases from J, with 19 bases in between. The CDR3 here is CASSPQVGLGDEQFF. The DNA for the CDR3 is TGTGCCAGCAGCCCACAGGTTGGCCTGGGGGATGAGCAGTTCTTC.

The DNA of the CDR3 is TGTGCCTGGAGTGTACTGCATAAAGTAGCGGAATCACCCCTCCACTTT. This sequence encodes CAWSVLHKVAESPLHF. This chain connects TRBV30 to TRBJ1-6; no reliable D call. The CDR3 contains 16 residues. CDR1 is GTSNPN, CDR2 SVGIG, per germline (reference sequence). The V end lost 0 bases, the J end lost 10 bases, and 19 bases lay between the germline ends.

This chain joins TRBV27 and TRBJ1-5; D perhaps matches TRBD1 (5 bases). CDR3 length: 17 amino acids. Germline V gene lookup returns CDR1 MNHEY and CDR2 SMNVEV (reference sequence). The V gene lost 10 bases and the J gene lost 0 bases, with 22 bases spanning the gap. The CDR3 region has the DNA TGTGCCACTGCTCCCGGGACGGCGGAAAGTAGCAATCAGCCCCAGCATTTT. Encoded protein: CATAPGTAESSNQPQHF.

The rearrangement uses TRBV6-6 and TRBJ1-1; possible D gene TRBD1, 5 bases. With 4 bases removed from V and 10 bases from J, the gap between germline ends came to 13 bases. Germline assignment: CDR1 MNHNY and CDR2 SVGAGI (reference sequence). There are 12 residues in the CDR3. CDR3 amino acids: CASSSQGDSAFF. The CDR3 DNA reads as TGTGCCAGCAGTTCCCAGGGCGACTCAGCTTTCTTT.

This sequence joins TRBV11-3 and TRBJ2-2, with D possibly being TRBD1 or TRBD2 (6 bases each). CDR1 and CDR2 (germline): SGHNT, YENEEA. The germline V and J ends were trimmed by 5 bases and 5 bases, with 27 bases remaining between them. CDR3 length: 19 residues. The CDR3 bases are TGTGCCAGCAGCCCATACCCCATGTACGGGGGCGGTGGGACCGGGGAGCTGTTTTTT. Protein product: CASSPYPMYGGGGTGELFF.

Note on this clone: Without the conserved terminal phenylalanine or tryptophan, this CDR3 likely stems from a read error. The limits of the CDR3 on the DNA are not certain, so only TCRdb's listed CDR3 is given. The J gene is TRBJ1-2, the V gene TRBV20-1. Per germline, CDR1 DFQATT and CDR2 SNEGSKA (reference sequence). A total of 9 residues make up the CDR3, ends included. This CDR3 is CSARVEQLV.

The chain carries TRBV6-6 and TRBJ1-3; no definite D call. Trimming shortened V by 5 bases and J by 4 bases, and 12 bases separated the two germline ends. The germline CDR1 and CDR2 sequences are MNHNY and SVGAGI (reference sequence). The CDR3 is 14 residues long. The CDR3 loop reads CASSPGGSGNTIYF. CDR3 nucleotides: TGTGCCAGCAGTCCCGGAGGATCCGGAAACACCATATATTTT.

The chain recombines TRBV5-1 with TRBJ1-4, with D possibly TRBD1 on 6 matching bases. Trimming cost V 4 bases and J 8 bases, with 15 bases left between them. CDR3 length: 14 amino acids. Germline loops: CDR1 SGHRS, CDR2 YFSETQ. Here the CDR3 reads CASSIQGRGEKLFF. CDR3 sequence (DNA): TGCGCCAGCAGCATACAGGGTAGAGGGGAAAAACTGTTTTTT.

The V and J genes are TRBV27 and TRBJ2-1; D ambiguous. The length of the CDR3 is 15 residues. V lost 3 bases and J 7 bases, leaving 16 bases between the germline ends. Germline lookup yields CDR1 MNHEY and CDR2 SMNVEV (reference sequence). The CDR3 DNA sequence: TGTGCCAGCAGTTTCAGACTCGGAGCAGATAATGAGCAGTTCTTC. It translates to CASSFRLGADNEQFF.

The genes are TRBV19 and TRBJ2-7; maybe TRBD2 (5 bases). CDR1 and CDR2 (germline): LNHDA, SQIVND (reference sequence). V was pared by 10 bases and J by 2 bases, with 18 bases between. The CDR3 has 14 residues. The CDR3 is CATAYAGLPYEQYF. The CDR3 DNA reads TGTGCCACCGCCTACGCGGGCCTACCCTACGAGCAGTACTTC.

This clone showed up just a few times. This chain joins TRBV15 and TRBJ2-7, with TRBD1 identical over 9 bases. Unmatched junction bases numbered 11, after V lost 8 bases and J lost 3 bases. The CDR3 is 15 amino acids. Germline lookup yields CDR1 LNHNV and CDR2 YYDKDF (reference sequence). The chain's CDR3 is CATCTGTGNGYEQYF. The CDR3 DNA reads as TGTGCCACCTGTACTGGGACAGGGAATGGCTACGAGCAGTACTTC.

CDR3 DNA sequence: TGTGCCAGCAGCTTATACTCGCAGGGGGGCAGCTCCTACAATGAGCAGTTCTTC. Translation: CASSLYSQGGSSYNEQFF. The V call is TRBV7-9, the J call TRBJ2-1; D is possibly TRBD1 (7 bases). This CDR3 spans 18 amino acids. The V end lost 2 bases, the J end lost 0 bases, and 17 bases lay between the germline ends. CDR1 and CDR2 from the germline V gene are SEHNR and FQNEAQ (reference sequence).

There are a few counts of this clone. CDR3 nucleotides: TGCGCCAGCAGTGAGTCCGGACAGGGGGCTAATGAGCAGTTCTTC. Protein product: CASSESGQGANEQFF. This chain connects TRBV10-1 to TRBJ2-1; 11 nucleotides match TRBD1. Trimming at V came to 0 bases and at J to 7 bases, leaving 2 bases not matched to a gene. The CDR3 loop spans 15 amino acids. CDR1 WNHNN and CDR2 SYGVQD come from the germline V gene (reference sequence).